The entry below describes one T cell receptor (beta chain). This record belongs to a study of cytomegalovirus exposure and HLA in healthy donors. The PCR had 60 Vbeta and 13 Jbeta primers. Assay used: immunoSEQ multiplex PCR; TCRdb lists only in-frame clones, some missing. The listing records under 150,000 clones. The ends lost 2 bases at V and 6 bases at J; junction bases unmatched: 4. The CDR3 spans 15 residues. Germline lookup yields CDR1 SGHDN and CDR2 FVKESK. The TCR comes from a woman aged 40 to 50 in good health and CMV-seronegative. Sequenced: PBMCs. The V and J genes are TRBV14 and TRBJ1-6; 7 nucleotides match TRBD1. CDR3 amino acids: CASSQQGVGNSPLHF. In nucleotides, the CDR3 is TGTGCCAGCAGCCAACAGGGGGTTGGTAATTCACCCCTCCACTTT.